Listed below are T cell receptor beta chains from one sample, sequenced in a study of cytomegalovirus exposure and HLA in healthy donors. TCRdb's table, derived via immunoSEQ multiplex PCR, lists solely in-frame clones and lacks some. Here the sample spans a few hundred thousand clones, around 80% being singletons. The sequenced material came from PBMCs. These TCRs come from a girl aged 2-10 years in good health and CMV-seronegative. CDR3s include the opening cysteine and the closing phenylalanine or tryptophan. The D gene is left open where the match is weak. Some rows have no size entry. The others give once, few or many, or a class for an expanded clone.

TRBD2	TRBJ2-7	TRBV30	few	TGTGCCTGGAGTCCACCGGGACTAGCAGACTACGAGCAGTACTTC	CAWSPPGLADYEQYF
TRBD1	TRBJ1-1	TRBV7-3	NA	TGTGCCAGCAGCCTATCAGGGGGTCCGGACACTGAAGCTTTCTTT	CASSLSGGPDTEAFF
TRBD2	TRBJ2-1	TRBV27	NA	TGTGCCAGCAGCTCTACGCCCCTAGCGGGGGAGCACAATGAGCAGTTCTTC	CASSSTPLAGEHNEQFF
NA	TRBJ2-1	TRBV7-2	NA	TGTGCCAGCAGCCCGACGGGACTGCGCTACAATGAGCAGTTCTTC	CASSPTGLRYNEQFF
NA	TRBJ2-5	TRBV14	NA	TGTGCCAGCAGCCAAGCCAGGGTAGTAGAGACCCAGTACTTC	CASSQARVVETQYF
TRBD2	TRBJ2-4	TRBV19	NA	TGTGCCAGTAGTATGGCTAGCGGGACCAAAAACATTCAGTACTTC	CASSMASGTKNIQYF
NA	TRBJ2-7	TRBV11-2	NA	TGTGCCAGCAGCCCCCATCCCAGGGGTACGGCCTACGAGCAGTACTTC	CASSPHPRGTAYEQYF
TRBD2	TRBJ2-7	TRBV29-1	NA	TGCGGCGTTGAGGCGGGGGAGGAATACGAGCAGTACTTC	CGVEAGEEYEQYF
NA	TRBJ2-7	TRBV6-1	NA	TGTGCCAGCAGTGAAGCGGGAGAATCCTACGAGCAGTACTTC	CASSEAGESYEQYF
TRBD1	TRBJ1-5	TRBV5-5	NA	TGTGCCAGCAGCCCACCGACAGGGCAGCCCCAGCATTTT	CASSPPTGQPQHF
NA	TRBJ2-1	TRBV7-8	NA	TGTGCCAGCAGCACGGACAGGGAGGGTGAGCAGTTCTTC	CASSTDREGEQFF
TRBD1	TRBJ2-5	TRBV7-8	NA	TGTGCCAGCAGCCCCGGACAGGGAGGAGAGACCCAGTACTTC	CASSPGQGGETQYF
NA	TRBJ1-1	TRBV4-1	NA	TGCGCCAGCAGCCAAGAACCGATCTCTATCCTGAACACTGAAGCTTTCTTT	CASSQEPISILNTEAFF
NA	TRBJ2-5	TRBV7-6	NA	TGTGCCAGCAAGAATAACAGGGTGCCTCAAGAGACCCAGTACTTC	CASKNNRVPQETQYF
NA	TRBJ1-5	TRBV7-2	NA	TGTGCCAGCAGCTTAGCGGGGGGGTATAACAATCAGCCCCAGCATTTT	CASSLAGGYNNQPQHF
TRBD1	TRBJ1-2	TRBV2	NA	TGTGCCAGCAGTGATCCCAGGGGGAGAGCCAACTATGGCTACACCTTC	CASSDPRGRANYGYTF
NA	TRBJ1-1	TRBV27	NA	TGTGCCAGCAACCTCGCATTAGGGACTCCGAACACTGAAGCTTTCTTT	CASNLALGTPNTEAFF
TRBD1	TRBJ1-2	TRBV14	once	TGTGCCAGCAGCCCACTCGGACAGGACTATGGCTACACCTTC	CASSPLGQDYGYTF
NA	TRBJ1-2	TRBV14	NA	TGTGCCAGCAGCCAAGCGTCTAACTATGGCTACACCTTC	CASSQASNYGYTF
TRBD1	TRBJ1-2	TRBV9	NA	TGTGCCAGCATCCGGACAGGGGGAGGCTACACCTTC	CASIRTGGGYTF
NA	TRBJ2-2	TRBV30	NA	TGTGCCTGGAGTCTACGACTAGTTCCCGGGGAGCTGTTTTTT	CAWSLRLVPGELFF
TRBD1	TRBJ2-3	TRBV7-9	NA	TGTGCCAGCAGCCGAACGGACAGGGAGAAAACAGATACGCAGTATTTT	CASSRTDREKTDTQYF
TRBD2	TRBJ2-2	TRBV4-2	NA	TGTGCCAGCAGCCAATCCTTGGGACTAGCCGTTGACGGGGAGCTGTTTTTT	CASSQSLGLAVDGELFF
NA	TRBJ1-1	TRBV6-6	few	TGTGCCAGCTCATTATGGCAGGGCACTGAAGCTTTCTTT	CASSLWQGTEAFF
TRBD2	TRBJ2-1	TRBV30	NA	TGTGCCTGGAGTGAAGGACTAGGGCGGAACAATGAGCAGTTCTTC	CAWSEGLGRNNEQFF
NA	TRBJ1-2	TRBV9	NA	TGTGCCAGCAGCCCGGGGTACGGCTACACCTTC	CASSPGYGYTF
TRBD2	TRBJ2-7	TRBV10-3	NA	TGTGCCACTTCGACTAGCGGAAATTACGAGCAGTACTTC	CATSTSGNYEQYF
TRBD1	TRBJ2-1	TRBV27	NA	TGTGCCAGCAGTTCATCGCTCTGGTTTTGGACAGGGAGTTTCCATGAGCAGTTCTTC	CASSSSLWFWTGSFHEQFF